A selection of T cell receptor beta chains follows, all from one sample in a study of CD8 T cells in Susac syndrome. Each CDR3 protein gets one entry after TCRdb re-called the immunoSEQ multiplex PCR reads with MiXCR. The profile shows 150,000 or so distinct CDR3 sequences, around 94% of them singletons. Sequenced sample: CD4+ T cells from PBMCs. Every receptor here comes from a human donor in good health. The CDR3 runs from the conserved cysteine through the conserved F or W. The order of the fields is D gene, V gene, clone size, J gene, CDR3 DNA, CDR3 protein. The D gene is left open where the match is weak. Where a row states a size, it is once, few, many or the class of an expanded clone; other rows omit it.

>.|TRBV20-1|.|TRBJ1-5
TGCAGTGCTAGAGATGGAAAGGGGAAAAGGCCCCAGCATTTT
CSARDGKGKRPQHF
>.|TRBV6-2/TRBV6-3|.|TRBJ1-5
TGTGCCAGCAGTTACCCAGCGGAAGGGCAGCCCCAGCATTTT
CASSYPAEGQPQHF
>.|TRBV2|.|TRBJ1-2
TGTGCCAGCAGGCGGACGCATCCTCCCGGAGGGGGCTACACCTTC
CASRRTHPPGGGYTF
>.|TRBV14|.|TRBJ2-3
TGTGCCAGCAGCGCAGAGGCAGATACGCAGTATTTT
CASSAEADTQYF
>.|TRBV21-1|.|TRBJ1-2
TGTGCCAGCAGCAAAGCAGACGGCTTCTATGGCTACACCTTC
CASSKADGFYGYTF
>.|TRBV20-1|.|TRBJ1-2
TGCAGTGCTTACAGGGACTATGGCTACACCTTC
CSAYRDYGYTF
>.|TRBV9|.|TRBJ2-5
TGTGCCAGCAGCGTAGGGGGGGCCTACCAAGAGACCCAGTACTTC
CASSVGGAYQETQYF
>.|TRBV7-2|.|TRBJ2-2
TGTGCCAGCAGCTCCGGGCGAACAGACACCGGGGAGCTGTTTTTT
CASSSGRTDTGELFF
>.|TRBV20-1|.|TRBJ2-1
TGCAGTGCCTTCGGAGGGGGGGGTCACAATGAGCAGTTCTTC
CSAFGGGGHNEQFF
>.|TRBV9|.|TRBJ2-7
TGTGCCAGCAGCGTAGGTCCCGACAGACGCTACGAGCAGTACTTC
CASSVGPDRRYEQYF
>.|TRBV4-3|.|TRBJ1-5
TGCGCCAGCAGCCAAGATCCCGGGGGAAATCAGCCCCAGCATTTT
CASSQDPGGNQPQHF
>TRBD2|TRBV29-1|few|TRBJ2-1
TGCAGCGTTGATTCAGGGAGGGACAATGAGCAGTTCTTC
CSVDSGRDNEQFF
>TRBD2|TRBV28|.|TRBJ2-5
TGTGCCAGCAGTAGTCCGGGGGGACCCTCCGCAGAGACCCAGTACTTC
CASSSPGGPSAETQYF
>.|TRBV6-1|.|TRBJ1-2
TGTGCCAGCAGTGAGGGGGTCCCCTCATATGGCTACACCTTC
CASSEGVPSYGYTF
>TRBD1|TRBV12-3/TRBV12-4|once|TRBJ2-7
TGTGCCAGCGGCGGGACAGGGAGTTACGAGCAGTACTTC
CASGGTGSYEQYF
>TRBD1|TRBV30|.|TRBJ2-7
TGTGCCTGGAGTTTCGCAGGGGGTACCTACGAGCAGTACTTC
CAWSFAGGTYEQYF
>TRBD2|TRBV5-6|.|TRBJ2-7
TGTGCCAGCAGCTCTCCCGGGACTAGGGGATACTACGAGCAGTACTTC
CASSSPGTRGYYEQYF
>.|TRBV19|.|TRBJ2-3
TGTGCCAGTAGTATGGCGGGTCTATCAGATACGCAGTATTTT
CASSMAGLSDTQYF
>.|TRBV4-1|once|TRBJ2-5
TGCGCCAGCAGCCAAGAAATAGGGGGGAAAGAGACCCAGTACTTC
CASSQEIGGKETQYF
>TRBD1|TRBV30|.|TRBJ2-1
TGTGCCTGGAGTGCAGGGACAGGGAATGAGCAGTTCTTC
CAWSAGTGNEQFF
>.|TRBV28|.|TRBJ1-6
TGTGCCAGCAGTTCCACAGGAGCTAATTCACCCCTCCACTTT
CASSSTGANSPLHF
>TRBD1|TRBV12-3/TRBV12-4|.|TRBJ1-5
TGTGCCAGCAGTGGGGACAGTGAGGGCAATCAGCCCCAGCATTTT
CASSGDSEGNQPQHF
>.|TRBV30|.|TRBJ1-1
TGTGCCTGGAATGAAGCTTTCTTT
CAWNEAFF
>.|TRBV29-1|.|TRBJ2-7
TGCAGCGTGGCCCAGGGACTCGGGCAGTACTTC
CSVAQGLGQYF
>.|TRBV30|.|TRBJ1-2
TGTGCCTGGAGTCCCAGCTATGGCTACACCTTC
CAWSPSYGYTF
>.|TRBV7-2|.|TRBJ2-3
TGTGCCAGCAGCTTAGCTCTTAGCACAGATACGCAGTATTTT
CASSLALSTDTQYF
>TRBD2|TRBV5-4|.|TRBJ2-1
TGTGCCAGCAGCTTGGATAGCGGGGCGCAGTTCTTC
CASSLDSGAQFF
>.|TRBV6-1|.|TRBJ1-2
TGTGCCAGCACCACACGTGGGGGGGCCAAGAACTATGGCTACACCTTC
CASTTRGGAKNYGYTF
>TRBD1|TRBV12-3/TRBV12-4|.|TRBJ2-5
TGTGCCAGCGGGGACAGCGATCAAGAGACCCAGTACTTC
CASGDSDQETQYF
>.|TRBV20-1|.|TRBJ2-5
TGCAGTGCTAGCGCAGGGGCAGAGACCCAGTACTTC
CSASAGAETQYF
>.|TRBV15|.|TRBJ2-1
TGTGCCACCAGCAGAGACGATGGGGTCAATGAGCAGTTCTTC
CATSRDDGVNEQFF
>.|TRBV2|once|TRBJ1-1
TGTGCCAGCGGGCCGACTGAAGCTTTCTTT
CASGPTEAFF
>.|TRBV9|once|TRBJ2-1
TGTGCCAGCAGCGTAGGGGAATACAATGAGCAGTTCTTC
CASSVGEYNEQFF
>.|TRBV29-1|.|TRBJ2-1
TGCAGCGTTGAACGTGCCCTCTCCTACAATGAGCAGTTCTTC
CSVERALSYNEQFF
>.|TRBV30|.|TRBJ1-1
TGTGCCTGGAGTGTTTCTGGGTTAACTGAAGCTTTCTTT
CAWSVSGLTEAFF
>.|TRBV29-1|.|TRBJ2-5
TGCAGCGTTGAAGACACAGGGTTAGAGACCCAGTACTTC
CSVEDTGLETQYF
>.|TRBV6-1|.|TRBJ2-3
TGTGCCAGCAGGTTAACCACAGATACGCAGTATTTT
CASRLTTDTQYF
>TRBD2|TRBV15|.|TRBJ2-7
TGTGCCACCAGCAGCCGACTAGCGGGGGGTTCCTACGAGCAGTACTTC
CATSSRLAGGSYEQYF
>.|TRBV5-1|.|TRBJ1-6
TGCGCCAGCAGCTTGGGTGATAGCAATTCACCCCTCCACTTT
CASSLGDSNSPLHF
>.|TRBV4-3|.|TRBJ2-2
TGCGCCAGCAGCCAAGATGTTGGGTCGAGCGGGGAGCTGTTTTTT
CASSQDVGSSGELFF
>.|TRBV4-3|once|TRBJ2-7
TGCGCCAGCAGCCAAGAACACAGGGTTTGGGACGAGCAGTACTTC
CASSQEHRVWDEQYF
>TRBD2|TRBV2|.|TRBJ2-2
TGTGCCAGCGGGAGGGTAGGGACCGGGGAGCTGTTTTTT
CASGRVGTGELFF
>.|TRBV19|.|TRBJ2-1
TGTGCCAGTAGTATTCAGGGTTCCAATGAGCAGTTCTTC
CASSIQGSNEQFF
>TRBD2|TRBV10-3|.|TRBJ2-1
TGTGCCATCAGTGGGGGGACTAGCGGATACAATGAGCAGTTCTTC
CAISGGTSGYNEQFF
>.|TRBV4-3|once|TRBJ2-5
TGCGCCAGCAGCCAAGATCGGGGGGCTCCCGAGACCCAGTACTTC
CASSQDRGAPETQYF
>.|TRBV15|.|TRBJ2-1
TGTGCCACCAGCAGAGGGGGAACGGGCCAGCCAGACAATGAGCAGTTCTTC
CATSRGGTGQPDNEQFF
>.|TRBV12-3/TRBV12-4|.|TRBJ1-1
TGTGCCAGCAGTTTAATGCAGCTTGAAGCTTTCTTT
CASSLMQLEAFF
>.|TRBV7-9|.|TRBJ2-5
TGTGCCAGCAGCTTATCTCTGAGGGCGGAGACCCAGTACTTC
CASSLSLRAETQYF
>.|TRBV2|.|TRBJ2-7
TGTGCCAGCAGGGGAAGGGGCCTCGCAGTCGAGCAGTACTTC
CASRGRGLAVEQYF
>.|TRBV7-2|once|TRBJ2-7
TGTGCCAGCAGCTTAGCGGTCGCGACCCCGAGCTCCTACGAGCAGTACTTC
CASSLAVATPSSYEQYF
>.|TRBV14|.|TRBJ1-1
TGTGCCAGCAGCCAAGTGTTGAACACTGAAGCTTTCTTT
CASSQVLNTEAFF
>.|TRBV12-3/TRBV12-4|.|TRBJ1-1
TGTGCCAGCAGTTTGTGGGAAAACACTGAAGCTTTCTTT
CASSLWENTEAFF
>TRBD1|TRBV12-3/TRBV12-4|.|TRBJ2-7
TGTGCCAGCGGACCGACAGGGGAGTACGAGCAGTACTTC
CASGPTGEYEQYF
>TRBD1|TRBV2|.|TRBJ2-7
TGTGCCAGCAGCCTACTAGGGACAGGCTCCGACGAGCAGTACTTC
CASSLLGTGSDEQYF
>TRBD1|TRBV29-1|.|TRBJ1-1
TGCAGCGTTGAGCCCGGGACAGTGACGAACACTGAAGCTTTCTTT
CSVEPGTVTNTEAFF
>.|TRBV15|.|TRBJ2-7
TGTGCCACCAGCAGAGATCTTGGGGTGACAGCCTACGAGCAGTACTTC
CATSRDLGVTAYEQYF
>.|TRBV24-1|.|TRBJ2-3
TGTGCCACCGGATTGACAGGCGGGCAGGATACGCAGTATTTT
CATGLTGGQDTQYF